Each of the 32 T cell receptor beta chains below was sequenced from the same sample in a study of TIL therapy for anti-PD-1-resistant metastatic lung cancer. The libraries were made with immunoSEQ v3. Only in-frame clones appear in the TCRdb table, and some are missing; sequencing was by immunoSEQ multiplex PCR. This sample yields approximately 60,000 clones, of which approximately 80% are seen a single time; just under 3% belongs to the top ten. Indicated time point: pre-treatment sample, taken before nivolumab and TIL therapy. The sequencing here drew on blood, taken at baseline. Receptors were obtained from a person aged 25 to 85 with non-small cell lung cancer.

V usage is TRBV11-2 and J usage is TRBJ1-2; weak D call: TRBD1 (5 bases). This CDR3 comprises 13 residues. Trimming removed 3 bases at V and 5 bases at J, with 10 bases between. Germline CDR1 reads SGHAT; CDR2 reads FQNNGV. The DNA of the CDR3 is TGTGCCAGCAGCTTCGGGGGGATATATGGCTACACCTTC. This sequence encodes CASSFGGIYGYTF. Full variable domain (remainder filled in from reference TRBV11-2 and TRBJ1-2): EAGVAQSPRYKIIEKRQSVAFWCNPISGHATLYWYQQILGQGPKLLIQFQNNGVVDDSQLPKDRFSAERLKGVDSTLKIQPAKLEDSAVYLCASSFGGIYGYTFGSGTRLTVV.

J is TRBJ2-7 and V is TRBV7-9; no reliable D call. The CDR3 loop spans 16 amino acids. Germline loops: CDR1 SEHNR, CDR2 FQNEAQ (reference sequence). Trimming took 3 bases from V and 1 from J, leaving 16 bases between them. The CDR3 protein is CASSFRSSDGSYEQYF. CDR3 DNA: TGTGCCAGCAGCTTCCGATCTTCGGACGGTTCCTACGAGCAGTACTTC.

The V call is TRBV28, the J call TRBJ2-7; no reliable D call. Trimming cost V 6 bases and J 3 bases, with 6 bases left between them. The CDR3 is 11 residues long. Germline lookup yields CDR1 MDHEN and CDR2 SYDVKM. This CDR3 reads CASSPNYEQYF. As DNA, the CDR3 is TGTGCCAGCAGCCCCAACTACGAGCAGTACTTC.

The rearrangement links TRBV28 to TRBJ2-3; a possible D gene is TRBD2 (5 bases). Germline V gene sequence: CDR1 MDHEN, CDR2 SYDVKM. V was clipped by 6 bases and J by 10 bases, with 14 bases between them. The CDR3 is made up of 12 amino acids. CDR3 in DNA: TGTGCCAGCAGCTCCTATGGGAGCGCGCAGTATTTT. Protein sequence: CASSSYGSAQYF.

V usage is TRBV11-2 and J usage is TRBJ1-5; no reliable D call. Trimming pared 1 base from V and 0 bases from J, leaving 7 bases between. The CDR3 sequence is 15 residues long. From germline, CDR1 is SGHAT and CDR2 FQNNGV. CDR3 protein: CASSLGQYSNQPQHF. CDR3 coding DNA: TGTGCCAGCAGCTTAGGCCAATATAGCAATCAGCCCCAGCATTTT.

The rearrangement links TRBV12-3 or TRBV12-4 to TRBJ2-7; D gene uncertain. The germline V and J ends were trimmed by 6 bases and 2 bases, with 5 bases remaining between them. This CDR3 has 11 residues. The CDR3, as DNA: TGTGCCAGCAGGCAGGCCTACGAGCAGTACTTC. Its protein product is CASRQAYEQYF.

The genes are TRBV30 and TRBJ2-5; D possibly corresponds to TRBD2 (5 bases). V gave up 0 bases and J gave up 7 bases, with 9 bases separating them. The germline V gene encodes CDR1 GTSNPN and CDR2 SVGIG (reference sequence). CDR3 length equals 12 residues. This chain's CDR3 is CAWSVRGTTQYF. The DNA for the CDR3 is TGTGCCTGGAGTGTTCGGGGAACGACCCAGTACTTC.

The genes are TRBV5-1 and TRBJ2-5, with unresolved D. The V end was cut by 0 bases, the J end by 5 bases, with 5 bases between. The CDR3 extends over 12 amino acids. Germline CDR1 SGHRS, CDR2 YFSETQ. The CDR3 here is CASSLDDETQYF. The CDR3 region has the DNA TGCGCCAGCAGCTTGGATGATGAGACCCAGTACTTC.

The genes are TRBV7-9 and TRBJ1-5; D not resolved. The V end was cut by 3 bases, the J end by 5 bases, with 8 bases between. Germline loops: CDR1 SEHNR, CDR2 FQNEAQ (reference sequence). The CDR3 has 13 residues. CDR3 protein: CASSFGPDQPQHF. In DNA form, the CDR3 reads TGTGCCAGCAGCTTCGGACCTGATCAGCCCCAGCATTTT.

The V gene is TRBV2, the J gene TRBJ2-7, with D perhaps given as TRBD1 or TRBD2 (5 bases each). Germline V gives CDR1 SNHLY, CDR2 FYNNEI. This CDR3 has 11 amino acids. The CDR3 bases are TGTGCGGTGGGGACCTCCTACGAGCAGTACTTC. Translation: CAVGTSYEQYF. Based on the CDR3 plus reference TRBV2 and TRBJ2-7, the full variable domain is EPEVTQTPSHQVTQMGQEVILRCVPISNHLYFYWYRQILGQKVEFLVSFYNNEISEKSEIFDDQFSVERPDGSNFTLKIRSTKLEDSAMYFCAVGTSYEQYFGPGTRLTVT.

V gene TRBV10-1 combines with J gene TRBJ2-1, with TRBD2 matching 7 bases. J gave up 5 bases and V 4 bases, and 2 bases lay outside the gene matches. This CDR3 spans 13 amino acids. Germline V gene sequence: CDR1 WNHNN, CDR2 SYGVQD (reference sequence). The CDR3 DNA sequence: TGCGCCAGCAGTGTGGGGACTAACAATGAGCAGTTCTTC. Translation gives CASSVGTNNEQFF.

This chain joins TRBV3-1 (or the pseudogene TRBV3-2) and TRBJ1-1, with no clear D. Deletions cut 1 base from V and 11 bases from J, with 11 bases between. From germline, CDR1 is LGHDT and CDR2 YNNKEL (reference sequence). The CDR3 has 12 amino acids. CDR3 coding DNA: TGTGCCAGCAGCCAAGGGGTAAGGGCGGCTTTCTTT. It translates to CASSQGVRAAFF.

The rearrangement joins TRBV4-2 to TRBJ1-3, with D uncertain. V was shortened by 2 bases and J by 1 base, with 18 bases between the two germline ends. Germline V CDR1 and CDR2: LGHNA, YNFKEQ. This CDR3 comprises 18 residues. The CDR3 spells CASSQFWKADRSGNTIYF. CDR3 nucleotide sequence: TGTGCCAGCAGCCAATTCTGGAAAGCCGATAGATCTGGAAACACCATATATTTT.

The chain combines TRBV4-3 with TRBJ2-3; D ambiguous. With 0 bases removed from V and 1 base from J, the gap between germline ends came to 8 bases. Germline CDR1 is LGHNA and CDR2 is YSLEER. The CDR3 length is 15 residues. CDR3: CASSQEWQGTDTQYF. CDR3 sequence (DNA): TGCGCCAGCAGCCAAGAGTGGCAGGGCACAGATACGCAGTATTTT.

CDR3 sequence (DNA): TGCGCCAGCAGCTTGACCGGCACTGAAGCTTTCTTT. It encodes CASSLTGTEAFF. This sequence joins TRBV5-1 and TRBJ1-1, with no clear D. The CDR3 spans 12 residues. V lost 1 base and J 4 bases, leaving 5 bases between the germline ends. The V gene's germline CDR1 is SGHRS and CDR2 YFSETQ.

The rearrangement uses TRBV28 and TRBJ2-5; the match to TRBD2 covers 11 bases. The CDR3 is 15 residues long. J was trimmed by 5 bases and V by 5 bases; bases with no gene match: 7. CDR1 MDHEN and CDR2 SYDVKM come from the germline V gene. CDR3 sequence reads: CASSRTSGSTETQYF. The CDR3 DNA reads TGTGCCAGCAGTCGAACTAGCGGGAGTACGGAGACCCAGTACTTC. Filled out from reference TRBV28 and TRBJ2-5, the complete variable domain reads DVKVTQSSRYLVKRTGEKVFLECVQDMDHENMFWYRQDPGLGLRLIYFSYDVKMKEKGDIPEGYSVSREKKERFSLILESASTNQTSMYLCASSRTSGSTETQYFGPGTRLLVL.

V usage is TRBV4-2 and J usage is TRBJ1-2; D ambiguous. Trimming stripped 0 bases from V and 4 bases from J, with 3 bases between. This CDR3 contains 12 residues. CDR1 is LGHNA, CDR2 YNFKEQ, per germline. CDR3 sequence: CASSQDSYGYTF. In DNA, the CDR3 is TGTGCCAGCAGCCAAGATTCCTATGGCTACACCTTC.

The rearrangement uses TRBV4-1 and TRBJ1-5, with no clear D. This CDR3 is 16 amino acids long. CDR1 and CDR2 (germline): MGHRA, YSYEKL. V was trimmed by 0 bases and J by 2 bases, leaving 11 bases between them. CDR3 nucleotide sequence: TGCGCCAGCAGCCAAGACGGCGGGCTGGGCAATCAGCCCCAGCATTTT. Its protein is CASSQDGGLGNQPQHF.

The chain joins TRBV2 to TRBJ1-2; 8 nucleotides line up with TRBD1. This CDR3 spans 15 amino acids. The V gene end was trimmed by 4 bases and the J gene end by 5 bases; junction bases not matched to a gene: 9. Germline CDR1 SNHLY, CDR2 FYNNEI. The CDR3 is CASSGSTGGNYGYTF. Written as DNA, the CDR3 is TGTGCCAGCAGTGGATCTACAGGGGGTAATTATGGCTACACCTTC.

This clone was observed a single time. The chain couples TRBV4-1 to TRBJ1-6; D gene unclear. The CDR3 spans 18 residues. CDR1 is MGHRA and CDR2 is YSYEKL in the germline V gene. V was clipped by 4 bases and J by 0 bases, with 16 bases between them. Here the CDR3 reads CASSLSGFRYSYNSPLHF. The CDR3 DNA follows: TGCGCCAGCAGCCTCTCGGGGTTCCGATACTCCTATAATTCACCCCTCCACTTT.

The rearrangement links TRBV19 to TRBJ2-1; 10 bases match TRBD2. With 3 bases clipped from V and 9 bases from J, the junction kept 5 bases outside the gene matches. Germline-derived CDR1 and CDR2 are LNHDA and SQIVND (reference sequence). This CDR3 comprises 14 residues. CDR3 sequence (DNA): TGTGCCAGTAGTATCGGGACTAGCGAGGGTGAGCAGTTCTTC. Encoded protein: CASSIGTSEGEQFF.

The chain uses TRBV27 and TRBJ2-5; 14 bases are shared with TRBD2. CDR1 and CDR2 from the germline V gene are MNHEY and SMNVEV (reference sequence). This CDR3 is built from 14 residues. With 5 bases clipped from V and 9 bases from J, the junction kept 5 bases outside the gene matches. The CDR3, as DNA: TGTGCCAGCAGTCCGAGACTAGCGGGGGGGTCCCAGTACTTC. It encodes CASSPRLAGGSQYF.

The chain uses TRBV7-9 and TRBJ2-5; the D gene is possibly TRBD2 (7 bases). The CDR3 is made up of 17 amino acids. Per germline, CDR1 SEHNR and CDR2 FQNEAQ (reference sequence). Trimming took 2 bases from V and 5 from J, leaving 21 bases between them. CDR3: CASSLRGGAYGTETQYF. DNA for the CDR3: TGTGCCAGCAGCTTAAGAGGGGGGGCTTATGGGACGGAGACCCAGTACTTC.

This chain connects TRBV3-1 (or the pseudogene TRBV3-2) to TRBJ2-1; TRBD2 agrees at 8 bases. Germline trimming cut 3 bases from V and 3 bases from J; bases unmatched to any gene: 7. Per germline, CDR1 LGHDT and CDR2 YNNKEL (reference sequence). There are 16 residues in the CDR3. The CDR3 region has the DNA TGTGCCAGCAGCCACTGGGAGCGGGGGATCTACAATGAGCAGTTCTTC. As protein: CASSHWERGIYNEQFF.

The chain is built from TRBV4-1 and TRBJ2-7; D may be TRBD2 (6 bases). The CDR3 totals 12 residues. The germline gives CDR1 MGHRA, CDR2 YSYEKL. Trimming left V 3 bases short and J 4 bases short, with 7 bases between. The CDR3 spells CASSHGGYEQYF. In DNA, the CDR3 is TGCGCCAGCAGCCATGGGGGGTACGAGCAGTACTTC.

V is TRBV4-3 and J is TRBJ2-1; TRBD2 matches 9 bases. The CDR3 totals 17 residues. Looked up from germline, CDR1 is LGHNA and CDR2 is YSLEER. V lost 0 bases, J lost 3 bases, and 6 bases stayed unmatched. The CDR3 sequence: CASSQDRASGIYNEQFF. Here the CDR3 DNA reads TGCGCCAGCAGCCAAGATCGGGCTAGCGGGATCTACAATGAGCAGTTCTTC.

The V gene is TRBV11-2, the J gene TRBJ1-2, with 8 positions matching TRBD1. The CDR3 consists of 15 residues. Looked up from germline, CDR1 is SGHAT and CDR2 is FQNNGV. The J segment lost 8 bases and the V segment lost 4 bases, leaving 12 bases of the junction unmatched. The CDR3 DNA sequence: TGTGCCAGCAGCTCATCAGGGGGCAATTGGAGGGGCTACACCTTC. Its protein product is CASSSSGGNWRGYTF.

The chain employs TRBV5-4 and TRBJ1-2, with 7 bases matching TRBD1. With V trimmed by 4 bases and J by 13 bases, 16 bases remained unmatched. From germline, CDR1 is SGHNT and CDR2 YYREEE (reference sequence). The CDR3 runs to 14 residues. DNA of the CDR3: TGTGCCAGCAGCGAGACTTCTACAGGGGTCGGACTCACCTTC. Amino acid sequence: CASSETSTGVGLTF.

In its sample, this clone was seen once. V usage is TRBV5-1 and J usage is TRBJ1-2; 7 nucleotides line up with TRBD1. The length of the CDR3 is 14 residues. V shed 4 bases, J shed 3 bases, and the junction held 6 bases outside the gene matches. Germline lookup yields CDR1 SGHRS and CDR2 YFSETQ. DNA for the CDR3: TGCGCCAGCAGCCAAATCAGGGGGGACTATGGCTACACCTTC. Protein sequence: CASSQIRGDYGYTF.

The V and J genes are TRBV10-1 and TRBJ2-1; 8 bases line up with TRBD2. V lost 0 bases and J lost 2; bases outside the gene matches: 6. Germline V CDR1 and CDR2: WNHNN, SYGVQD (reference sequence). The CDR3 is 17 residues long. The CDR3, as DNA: TGCGCCAGCAGTGAGTCCCTCCGACTAGCGCCCTACAATGAGCAGTTCTTC. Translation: CASSESLRLAPYNEQFF.

CDR3 in amino acids: CASSPGPNNSPLHF. Written as DNA, the CDR3 is TGTGCCAGCAGCCCGGGGCCCAATAATTCACCCCTCCACTTT. The V and J genes are TRBV9 and TRBJ1-6; perhaps TRBD1 as D (5 bases). CDR1 is SGDLS and CDR2 is YYNGEE in the germline V gene. The CDR3 contains 14 residues. V was pared by 4 bases and J by 5 bases, with 10 bases between.

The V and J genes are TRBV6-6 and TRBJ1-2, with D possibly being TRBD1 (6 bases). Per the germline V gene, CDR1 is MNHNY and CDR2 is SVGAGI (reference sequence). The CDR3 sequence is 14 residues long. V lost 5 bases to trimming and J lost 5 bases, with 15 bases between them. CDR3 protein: CASSDGQFRYGYTF. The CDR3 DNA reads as TGTGCCAGCAGTGACGGACAGTTTCGATATGGCTACACCTTC.